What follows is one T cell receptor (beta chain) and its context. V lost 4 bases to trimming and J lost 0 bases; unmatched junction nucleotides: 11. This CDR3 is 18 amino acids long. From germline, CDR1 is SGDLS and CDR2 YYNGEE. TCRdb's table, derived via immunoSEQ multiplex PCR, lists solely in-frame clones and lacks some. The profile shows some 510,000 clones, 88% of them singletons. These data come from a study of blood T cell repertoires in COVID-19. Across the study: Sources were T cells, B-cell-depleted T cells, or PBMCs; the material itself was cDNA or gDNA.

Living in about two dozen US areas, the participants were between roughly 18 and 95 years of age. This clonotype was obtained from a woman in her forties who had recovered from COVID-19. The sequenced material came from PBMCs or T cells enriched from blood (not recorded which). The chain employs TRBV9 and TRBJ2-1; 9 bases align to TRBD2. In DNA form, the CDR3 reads TGTGCCAGCAGCCCCAGCGGCCATAGCGGGAGCTCCTACAATGAGCAGTTCTTC. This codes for CASSPSGHSGSSYNEQFF.